Shown below are 17 T cell receptor gamma chains from a single sample sequenced in a study of gamma delta lymphoproliferative disorders and STAT genes. TCRdb called clones anew from the multiplex PCR reads with CATT. The data contain under 2,500 gamma-chain clones, 10% of them seen just once; the ten biggest clones take up 60%. The receptor sequences were amplified from genomic DNA of peripheral blood mononuclear cells. What was sequenced was blood. Receptors were obtained from a human donor with gamma-delta T-cell large granular lymphocyte leukemia.

The chain couples TRGV10 to TRGJ1 or TRGJ2. In the absence of a J gene in TCRdb, the DNA was matched to germline to assign it here. TRGV10 carries the ORF label, with uncertain function. This CDR3 comprises 12 residues. J gave up 12 bases and V 8 bases, and 14 bases lay outside the gene matches. The CDR3 is CAAWVLIVGKLF. CDR3 nucleotide sequence: TGTGCTGCGTGGGTTCTGATAGTCGGGAAACTCTTT.

Concerning this clone itself: Additional DNA sequences in this sample encode the identical CDR3. The V call is TRGV10, the J call TRGJ1 or TRGJ2. The J gene, missing from TCRdb, was assigned here through DNA to germline matching. TRGV10 is known as an ORF, though its function is uncertain. J was trimmed by 0 bases and V by 8 bases; bases with no gene match: 5. The CDR3 contains 13 residues. In nucleotides, the CDR3 is TGTGCTGCGTGGGACCTGAATTATTATAAGAAACTCTTT. It is translated as CAAWDLNYYKKLF.

Of note for this clone: The DNA is left out, because the CDR3 cannot be placed on it with certainty; the CDR3 is given as TCRdb lists it. The chain's CDR3 is CACWIRHGIIRNSLAVEQHF. The V segment is TRGV11, and no J call was made. Being an ORF, TRGV11 has a function that is uncertain. The CDR3 is 20 amino acids long, termini counted.

The rearrangement uses TRGV8 and TRGJ1 or TRGJ2. The J gene, left out of TCRdb, was set here by checking the DNA against germline. V lost 0 bases to trimming and J lost 3 bases; unmatched junction nucleotides: 5. Germline assignment: CDR1 VENAVY and CDR2 YDSYNSRV. The CDR3 runs 14 residues. The CDR3 region is CATWDRPGYYKKLF. The CDR3 coding sequence is TGTGCCACCTGGGATAGGCCGGGTTATTATAAGAAACTCTTT.

This clone showed up just a few times. CDR3 DNA sequence: TGTGCCACCTGGTTTGAGGGGGGTTATAAGAAACTCTTT. This sequence encodes CATWFEGGYKKLF. The V and J genes are TRGV3 and TRGJ1 or TRGJ2. The J gene is not listed in TCRdb, so it was assigned here from a DNA match to germline. After removal of 6 bases from V and 6 bases from J, the junction contained 11 bases not matched to a gene. This CDR3 region has 13 residues. Per germline, CDR1 VTNTFY and CDR2 YDVSTARD (reference sequence).

J is TRGJ1 or TRGJ2 and V is TRGV3. TCRdb carries no J gene annotation; the J gene was assigned here by matching the DNA with germline. With V trimmed by 2 bases and J by 12 bases, 4 bases remained unmatched. The CDR3 has 10 amino acids. Germline CDR1 and CDR2: VTNTFY and YDVSTARD (reference sequence). CDR3: CATWDTRKLF. CDR3 nucleotides: TGTGCCACCTGGGACACTAGGAAACTCTTT.

The V call is TRGV4, the J call TRGJ1 or TRGJ2. TCRdb is silent on the J gene; assignment here came from matching the DNA to germline. CDR1 is EGSTGY, CDR2 YDSYTSSV, per germline. V shed 3 bases and J 7 bases; nucleotides not matched to a gene: 12. This CDR3 is built from 14 residues. In nucleotides, the CDR3 is TGTGCCACCTGGGATCGAGGGGAGAGATATAAGAAACTCTTT. It encodes CATWDRGERYKKLF.

This clone was picked up a small number of times. V usage is TRGV8 and J usage is TRGJ1 or TRGJ2. TCRdb is silent on the J gene; assignment here came from matching the DNA to germline. This CDR3 region has 13 residues. Germline CDR1 VENAVY, CDR2 YDSYNSRV. V lost 2 bases to trimming and J lost 4 bases; unmatched junction nucleotides: 5. Here the CDR3 DNA reads TGTGCCACCTGGGATAAGTTCTATTATAAGAAACTCTTT. Its translation: CATWDKFYYKKLF.

This clone has a handful of counts. The chain uses TRGV4 and TRGJP1. The J gene, not given by TCRdb, was assigned here from a germline match of the nucleotide sequence. The junction had 9 bases not matched to a gene; V was cut back by 6 bases and J by 8 bases. This CDR3 is 13 amino acids long. Per germline, CDR1 EGSTGY and CDR2 YDSYTSSV. In DNA form, the CDR3 reads TGTGCCACCTGGATGCAGCCCGGTTGGTTCAAGATATTT. Amino acids: CATWMQPGWFKIF.

The sample holds a few counts of this clone. This sequence joins TRGV8 and TRGJP2. The J gene comes from matching the DNA to germline here; TCRdb lacks it. Germline V CDR1 and CDR2: VENAVY, YDSYNSRV. The CDR3 is 16 residues long. V was clipped by 1 base and J by 2 bases; unmatched bases: 7. CDR3 protein: CATWDRDGSSDWIKTF. DNA of the CDR3: TGTGCCACCTGGGATAGAGATGGAAGTAGTGATTGGATCAAGACGTTT.

The V gene is TRGV4, the J gene TRGJ1 or TRGJ2. Since TCRdb gives no J gene, matching the DNA to germline was used here to assign it. The CDR3 runs 15 residues. Germline values: CDR1 EGSTGY, CDR2 YDSYTSSV. After removal of 0 bases from V and 3 bases from J, the junction contained 8 bases not matched to a gene. The DNA of the CDR3 is TGTGCCACCTGGGATGGGCTAGAGGGTTATTATAAGAAACTCTTT. As protein: CATWDGLEGYYKKLF.

This clone has a handful of counts. The chain uses TRGV4 and TRGJ1 or TRGJ2. Here the J gene was assigned by germline matching of the DNA, as TCRdb has none. Per the germline V gene, CDR1 is EGSTGY and CDR2 is YDSYTSSV. The CDR3 length is 14 residues. V lost 0 bases and J lost 7; bases outside the gene matches: 9. The CDR3 nucleotides read TGTGCCACCTGGGATGGGCATCTCTCATATAAGAAACTCTTT. Amino acid sequence: CATWDGHLSYKKLF.

Remarks on this clone: The DNA is omitted, as the CDR3 cannot be located on it reliably, and the CDR3 follows TCRdb's listing. Called V gene: TRGV8; the J gene was not called. Germline values: CDR1 VENAVY, CDR2 YDSYNSRV. Both ends counted, the CDR3 spans 19 residues. The CDR3 sequence is CATWEPFIIRNSLAVEQHF.

The chain recombines TRGV4 with TRGJ1 or TRGJ2. No J gene was available from TCRdb, and it was assigned here by a germline match of the DNA. This CDR3 comprises 14 residues. J was trimmed by 3 bases and V by 0 bases; bases with no gene match: 5. Germline V gives CDR1 EGSTGY, CDR2 YDSYTSSV. Here the CDR3 reads CATWDGALYYKKLF. CDR3 sequence (DNA): TGTGCCACCTGGGATGGGGCTCTTTATTATAAGAAACTCTTT.

V gene TRGV4 combines with J gene TRGJ1 or TRGJ2. The J gene, absent from TCRdb, was called here by matching the DNA to germline. This CDR3 contains 13 residues. From germline, CDR1 is EGSTGY and CDR2 YDSYTSSV. J lost 5 bases, V lost 0 bases, and 4 bases had no gene match. CDR3 in amino acids: CATWDGQDYKKLF. CDR3 nucleotides: TGTGCCACCTGGGATGGGCAGGATTATAAGAAACTCTTT.

This clone is medium-sized by share. The chain links TRGV8 to TRGJP1. The J gene, left out of TCRdb, was set here by checking the DNA against germline. The CDR3 has 14 amino acids. J gave up 3 bases and V 2 bases, and 3 bases lay outside the gene matches. Per germline, CDR1 VENAVY and CDR2 YDSYNSRV. As DNA, the CDR3 is TGTGCCACCTGGGATAACCCCACTGGTTGGTTCAAGATATTT. Residues: CATWDNPTGWFKIF.

By its share, this clone is medium-sized (0.01 to 0.1%). V usage is TRGV10 and J usage is TRGJ1 or TRGJ2. No J segment appears in TCRdb, so it was assigned here by matching the sequence to germline. TRGV10 is designated an ORF whose function remains uncertain. Trimming cost V 8 bases and J 11 bases; bases outside gene matches: 7. The CDR3 covers 10 residues. CDR3 in DNA: TGTGCTGCGTGGGATTGGGAGAAACTCTTT. Encoded protein: CAAWDWEKLF.